This T cell receptor (beta chain) originates from a study of T cell responses to AZD1222 COVID-19 vaccine. Details on this clone: Its antigen is not known.

Here immunoSEQ multiplex PCR was the method, and the copy in TCRdb shows in-frame clones only, minus some. In the table there are roughly 150,000 clones, approximately 89% of which are singletons. General observations from the study: Across spike, vaccine-associated CD4 TCRs were found, dominant at 160-218 and 743-854. Spike-specific TCR breadth rose after two AZD1222 doses, and depth rose as well. Unmutated variant regions reportedly attract nearly half of all spike-specific TCRs.

This CDR3 has 14 amino acids. Per germline, CDR1 GTSNPN and CDR2 SVGIG (reference sequence). Deletions cut 4 bases from V and 7 bases from J, with 17 bases between. The sequenced sample was peripheral blood, obtained on day 0 of AZD1222 vaccination. The TCR sequence derives from an adult in good health. The chain is built from TRBV30 and TRBJ1-3; a possible D gene is TRBD1 (5 bases). The CDR3 here is CAWTTWGVLNTIYF. CDR3 sequence (DNA): TGTGCCTGGACCACCTGGGGCGTTTTGAACACCATATATTTT. Using reference TRBV30 and TRBJ1-3 for the parts outside the CDR3, the full variable domain is SQTIHQWPATLVQPVGSPLSLECTVEGTSNPNLYWYRQAAGRGLQLLFYSVGIGQISSEVPQNLSASRPQDRQFILSSKKLLLSDSGFYLCAWTTWGVLNTIYFGEGSWLTVV.